Sequencing of this T cell receptor (gamma chain) was carried out in a study of gamma delta lymphoproliferative disorders and STAT genes. Study results and caveats: Controls likely had mixed maturation stages, while leukemic cells were mostly terminal effectors. Patient gamma repertoires clustered apart from healthy controls; delta did not.

TCRdb reprocessed the multiplex PCR reads using CATT. The table includes under 2,500 gamma-chain clones, 10% to 15% detected once. This clone has only a few counts. Its antigen remains unknown. Sequencing used genomic DNA taken from PBMCs of patients and controls. With V trimmed by 8 bases and J by 7 bases, 1 base remained unmatched. The germline gives CDR1 EGSNGY, CDR2 YDSYNSKV. The CDR3 consists of 10 residues. The clonotype originates from a human donor in good health. Input material: blood. This chain connects TRGV2 to TRGJP2. TCRdb records no J gene; here it was assigned by comparing the DNA to germline. CDR3 sequence (DNA): TGTGCCACCTTTGATTGGATCAAGACGTTT. It translates to CATFDWIKTF.